The rows below give T cell receptor beta chains drawn from one sample of a study of CD8 T cells in Susac syndrome. TCRdb analysed the immunoSEQ multiplex PCR reads with MiXCR anew, one entry per CDR3 protein. Of around 170,000 distinct CDR3 sequences in the sample, more than 90% were seen once. The sample consisted of CD4+ T cells from PBMCs. These receptors were obtained from a human donor with Susac syndrome. Both conserved end residues are part of each CDR3. D genes are given only for firm matches. Where a row states a size, it is once, few, many or the class of an expanded clone; other rows omit it.

d_call j_call v_call clone_size cdr3_nt cdr3_aa
TRBD1 TRBJ1-2 TRBV9 NA TGTGCCAGCAGCGTAGAGGCAGGGGGTGACTATGGCTACACCTTC CASSVEAGGDYGYTF
NA TRBJ1-2 TRBV19 NA TGTGCCAGTAGTGAAGACTATGGCTACACCTTC CASSEDYGYTF
NA TRBJ2-5 TRBV12-3/TRBV12-4 NA TGTGCCAGCAGTTTAAAGACTGTGCAAGAGACCCAGTACTTC CASSLKTVQETQYF
NA TRBJ1-6 TRBV30 NA TGTGCCTGGGGGGACGTGGACAATTCACCCCTCCACTTT CAWGDVDNSPLHF
TRBD1 TRBJ2-6 TRBV12-3/TRBV12-4 NA TGTGCCAGCAGGCCTCGGGACAGGGTCTCTGGGGCCAACGTCCTGACTTTC CASRPRDRVSGANVLTF
NA TRBJ2-1 TRBV19 NA TGTGCCAGTAGTATTTGGTCTGCCTACAATGAGCAGTTCTTC CASSIWSAYNEQFF
NA TRBJ2-7 TRBV15 NA TGTGCCACCAGCAGAGATTTAGGCGGCTACGAGCAGTACTTC CATSRDLGGYEQYF
NA TRBJ2-7 TRBV6-2/TRBV6-3 few TGTGCCAGCAGTTACTCGAATAGCCCTCGTGATCCGCAGTACTTC CASSYSNSPRDPQYF
TRBD1 TRBJ1-1 TRBV7-3 NA TGTGCCAGCAGCACCTACCCGGGACAGGTGAACACTGAAGCTTTCTTT CASSTYPGQVNTEAFF
NA TRBJ2-3 TRBV11-1 NA TGTGCCAGCAGCGCACCCGAAGACCTCACAGATACGCAGTATTTT CASSAPEDLTDTQYF
TRBD2 TRBJ2-1 TRBV9 NA TGTGCCAGCAGCGTAGTGAGCGGGGGAGACTACAATGAGCAGTTCTTC CASSVVSGGDYNEQFF
TRBD1 TRBJ1-2 TRBV19 NA TGTGCCAGTAGTATCCGACAGGGAGGTAGCTATGGCTACACCTTC CASSIRQGGSYGYTF
NA TRBJ1-4 TRBV15 NA TGTGCCACCAGCAGATTCGGCCCTGCGAATGAAAAACTGTTTTTT CATSRFGPANEKLFF
TRBD1 TRBJ2-7 TRBV27 NA TGTGCCAGCAGTCCTCAGGGGGCGAACGAGCAGTACTTC CASSPQGANEQYF